The 27 T cell receptor beta chains given below trace back to one sample, sequenced in a study of blood T cell repertoires in COVID-19. Profiled with immunoSEQ multiplex PCR; TCRdb holds only in-frame clones, not every one. Among about 190,000 clones listed, approximately 84% were seen once. Sample: PBMCs or T cells enriched from blood (not recorded which). These receptors came from a woman in her thirties who had recovered from COVID-19.

The V call is TRBV15, the J call TRBJ1-1; D is unresolved. The germline V and J ends were trimmed by 6 bases and 7 bases, with 9 bases remaining between them. Germline V gene sequence: CDR1 LNHNV, CDR2 YYDKDF (reference sequence). The CDR3 spans 11 residues. The CDR3 reads CATRGQSEAFF. CDR3 in DNA: TGTGCCACCAGGGGCCAGAGTGAAGCTTTCTTT.

This rearrangement joins TRBV29-1 to TRBJ2-5, with a possible D match to TRBD2 (5 bases). Germline CDR1 is SQVTM and CDR2 is ANQGSEA. CDR3 size: 12 residues. V gave up 8 bases and J gave up 5 bases, with 15 bases separating them. CDR3 sequence (DNA): TGCAGCACACTGCCCGGCGGGGAGACCCAGTACTTC. Translating gives CSTLPGGETQYF.

The chain links TRBV10-1 to TRBJ2-3; TRBD2 might be the D (6 bases). Germline V gene data show CDR1 as WNHNN and CDR2 as SYGVQD (reference sequence). Trimming took off 8 bases at V and 2 bases at J, with 8 bases between the two ends. This CDR3 comprises 12 residues. CDR3 bases: TGCGCCAGCGGACTAAACACAGATACGCAGTATTTT. Translation gives CASGLNTDTQYF.

The chain combines TRBV21-1 with TRBJ1-3; TRBD1 is taken as the D call from the table, unchecked against the DNA. TRBV21-1 is tagged as a pseudogene. This CDR3 spans 17 amino acids. The chain's CDR3 is CASRLVIASTSGNTIYF. CDR3 nucleotide sequence: TGTGCCAGCAGGCTCGTCATCGCCAGTACCTCTGGAAACACCATATATTTT.

The chain is built from TRBV11-1 and TRBJ1-3; weak D call: TRBD1 (5 bases). The CDR3 runs to 16 residues. V was shortened by 2 bases and J by 0 bases, with 11 bases between the two germline ends. Germline V gives CDR1 SGHAT, CDR2 FQDESV (reference sequence). This CDR3 is CASSLTTRDSGNTIYF. The CDR3 bases are TGTGCCAGCAGCTTAACGACCAGGGACTCTGGAAACACCATATATTTT.

This clone is categorized as medium-sized. The V and J genes are TRBV3-1 (or the pseudogene TRBV3-2) and TRBJ1-2, with TRBD1 matching 8 bases. Germline assignment: CDR1 LGHDT and CDR2 YNNKEL (reference sequence). This CDR3 spans 12 amino acids. The junction had 0 bases not matched to a gene; V was cut back by 3 bases and J by 6 bases. CDR3 nucleotide sequence: TGTGCCAGCAGCCAGACAGGGGATGGCTACACCTTC. Translated, it gives CASSQTGDGYTF.

CDR3 in amino acids: CASSLGAANTGELFF. In DNA, the CDR3 is TGCGCCAGCAGCTTGGGAGCGGCGAACACCGGGGAGCTGTTTTTT. The gene calls are TRBV5-1 and TRBJ2-2, with D tentatively TRBD2 (5 bases). The CDR3 sequence is 15 residues long. CDR1 and CDR2 from the germline V gene are SGHRS and YFSETQ. V was shortened by 0 bases and J by 0 bases, with 6 bases between the two germline ends.

The chain joins TRBV11-2 to TRBJ1-6, with D unclear. Trimming stripped 2 bases from V and 8 bases from J, with 13 bases between. The CDR3 covers 15 residues. Germline CDR1 is SGHAT and CDR2 is FQNNGV. CDR3 nucleotides: TGTGCCAGCAGCTTAAGAAACAATATGGATTCACCCCTCCACTTT. Translation: CASSLRNNMDSPLHF.

The sample holds a few counts of this clone. The chain has TRBV19 and TRBJ2-7; 14 bases align to TRBD2. The CDR3 contains 16 residues. The ends lost 5 bases at V and 6 bases at J; junction bases unmatched: 9. Germline V gene lookup returns CDR1 LNHDA and CDR2 SQIVND (reference sequence). The CDR3 protein is CASSPQGLAGAGEQYF. In DNA form, the CDR3 reads TGTGCCAGTAGTCCGCAGGGACTAGCGGGAGCCGGCGAGCAGTACTTC.

This chain links TRBV19 with TRBJ1-5; TRBD1 matches at 7 bases. Germline V gene sequence: CDR1 LNHDA, CDR2 SQIVND (reference sequence). The V gene end was trimmed by 3 bases and the J gene end by 0 bases; junction bases not matched to a gene: 2. The CDR3 sequence is 15 residues long. DNA for the CDR3: TGTGCCAGTAGTATCGGGACAGATAGCAATCAGCCCCAGCATTTT. Its protein product is CASSIGTDSNQPQHF.

The chain is built from TRBV5-4 and TRBJ2-5, with 11 bases that match TRBD1. CDR3 size: 17 residues. Trimming removed 4 bases from V and 4 bases from J; junction bases left unmatched: 12. Germline values: CDR1 SGHNT, CDR2 YYREEE (reference sequence). This CDR3 reads CASSPRRTGGRGETQYF. Here the CDR3 DNA reads TGTGCCAGCAGCCCCCGCAGGACAGGGGGCCGGGGAGAGACCCAGTACTTC. Complete variable domain (other parts from reference TRBV5-4 and TRBJ2-5): ETGVTQSPTHLIKTRGQQVTLRCSSQSGHNTVSWYQQALGQGPQFIFQYYREEENGRGNFPPRFSGLQFPNYSSELNVNALELDDSALYLCASSPRRTGGRGETQYFGPGTRLLVL.

This clone was recorded a few times. This sequence joins TRBV28 and TRBJ1-3; 7 positions agree with TRBD1. CDR3 length: 16 amino acids. Looked up from germline, CDR1 is MDHEN and CDR2 is SYDVKM. Trimming at V came to 5 bases and at J to 2 bases, leaving 9 bases not matched to a gene. The CDR3 DNA is TGTGCCAGCAGTCCCATGACAGGGAGAACTGGAAACACCATATATTTT. It specifies CASSPMTGRTGNTIYF.

The gene calls are TRBV29-1 and TRBJ2-7; TRBD2 is a possible D gene (7 bases). The germline CDR1 and CDR2 sequences are SQVTM and ANQGSEA. V dropped 6 bases and J dropped 3 bases, with 18 bases sitting between them. There are 14 residues in the CDR3. CDR3 bases: TGCAGCGTCTGGGGGGGACACGACGACTACGAGCAGTACTTC. Protein sequence: CSVWGGHDDYEQYF.

The chain couples TRBV12-3 or TRBV12-4 to TRBJ2-7; D is uncertain. The CDR3 loop spans 11 amino acids. The V and J ends lost 6 bases and 6 bases respectively, with 9 bases between them. The CDR3 is CASSFVREQYF. In DNA form, the CDR3 reads TGTGCCAGCAGCTTCGTCCGCGAGCAGTACTTC.

The chain couples TRBV5-8 to TRBJ2-7; tentative D call: TRBD1 (5 bases). Germline CDR1 is SGHTS and CDR2 is YDEGEE. Trimming left V 0 bases short and J 6 bases short, with 13 bases between. The CDR3 sequence is 14 residues long. The CDR3 coding sequence is TGTGCCAGCAGCTTGGCCGGCAGGGTGGGCGAGCAGTACGTC. As protein: CASSLAGRVGEQYV.

The chain is built from TRBV5-1 and TRBJ2-3; 9 bases are a match to TRBD2. The germline V gene has CDR1 SGHRS and CDR2 YFSETQ. V dropped 0 bases and J dropped 7; count of bases not matched to a gene: 9. The CDR3 is 16 residues long. CDR3 protein: CASSLVAGARQNTQYF. CDR3 nucleotide sequence: TGCGCCAGCAGCTTGGTAGCGGGAGCCCGTCAGAATACGCAGTATTTT.

The chain couples TRBV21-1 to TRBJ1-1; the table's D call of TRBD1 was not tested on the DNA. TRBV21-1 is a pseudogene segment. This CDR3 spans 16 amino acids. The CDR3: CASSKADRPSNTEAFF. The CDR3 coding sequence is TGTGCCAGCAGCAAGGCGGACAGACCTAGTAACACTGAAGCTTTCTTT.

This chain links TRBV28 with TRBJ1-1, with D perhaps TRBD1 (5 bases). The germline V gene has CDR1 MDHEN and CDR2 SYDVKM. Trimming cost V 8 bases and J 1 base, with 17 bases left between them. The CDR3 spans 15 residues. In DNA, the CDR3 is TGTGCCAGCCGCGGGCGGGGGGGTCGGAACACTGAAGCTTTCTTT. It yields the protein CASRGRGGRNTEAFF.

The genes are TRBV7-9 and TRBJ1-2; 10 bases are shared with TRBD1. The CDR3 length is 18 residues. The germline gives CDR1 SEHNR, CDR2 FQNEAQ (reference sequence). The ends lost 4 bases at V and 2 bases at J; junction bases unmatched: 13. The CDR3, as DNA: TGTGCCAGCAGCTCACGGGACAGGGGAGGTAAACCGAACTATGGCTACACCTTC. Encoded protein: CASSSRDRGGKPNYGYTF.

This chain's CDR3 is CASKVAQRGETQYF. In nucleotides, the CDR3 is TGTGCCAGCAAGGTAGCTCAACGGGGGGAGACCCAGTACTTC. The chain couples TRBV2 to TRBJ2-5, with D perhaps TRBD2 (6 bases). Germline V CDR1 and CDR2: SNHLY, FYNNEI. CDR3 size: 14 residues. Trimming took 7 bases from V and 5 from J, leaving 17 bases between them. The full variable domain, completed using reference TRBV2 and TRBJ2-5, is EPEVTQTPSHQVTQMGQEVILRCVPISNHLYFYWYRQILGQKVEFLVSFYNNEISEKSEIFDDQFSVERPDGSNFTLKIRSTKLEDSAMYFCASKVAQRGETQYFGPGTRLLVL.

This rearrangement joins TRBV29-1 to TRBJ2-3, with 7 bases that match TRBD2. The V and J ends lost 6 bases and 3 bases, in that order; junction bases with no gene match: 12. Per germline, CDR1 SQVTM and CDR2 ANQGSEA. The CDR3 has 15 residues. The CDR3 loop reads CSVVSTWGGTDTQYF. The CDR3 coding sequence is TGCAGCGTCGTCTCCACTTGGGGGGGAACAGATACGCAGTATTTT.

The V gene is TRBV19, the J gene TRBJ1-2; tentative D call: TRBD1 (6 bases). The CDR3 loop spans 14 amino acids. V was cut by 1 base and J by 7 bases, with 13 bases left in between. Germline V CDR1 and CDR2: LNHDA, SQIVND (reference sequence). Here the CDR3 reads CASSIGGTTGGYTF. The CDR3 DNA follows: TGTGCCAGTAGTATAGGGGGGACAACAGGTGGCTACACCTTC.

In DNA, the CDR3 is TGTGCCAGCAGCTTTCCCCTAGGGGAGGGGCCAGAGACCCAGTACTTC. It is translated as CASSFPLGEGPETQYF. This chain joins TRBV11-2 and TRBJ2-5; TRBD2 aligns across 7 bases. Germline V gives CDR1 SGHAT, CDR2 FQNNGV. Trimming at V came to 3 bases and at J to 4 bases, leaving 11 bases not matched to a gene. This CDR3 comprises 16 residues.

The chain has TRBV5-8 and TRBJ2-6, with 8 bases aligning to TRBD2. This CDR3 contains 18 residues. J was trimmed by 1 base and V by 4 bases; bases with no gene match: 10. Germline values: CDR1 SGHTS, CDR2 YDEGEE. CDR3 DNA sequence: TGTGCCAGCAGCGAACCGGGGGGGCGCAGGTCTGGGGCCAACGTCCTGACTTTC. Its protein is CASSEPGGRRSGANVLTF.

The gene calls are TRBV5-1 and TRBJ1-2, with 10 bases lining up with TRBD1. Trimming took 0 bases from V and 8 from J; bases not matched to a gene: 10. The CDR3 has 16 residues. Germline V gene sequence: CDR1 SGHRS, CDR2 YFSETQ. Here the CDR3 DNA reads TGCGCCAGCAGCTTGGGGCTTTGGGACAGGGGACTGGGCTACACCTTC. Translating gives CASSLGLWDRGLGYTF.

This chain joins TRBV13 and TRBJ2-7; 8 bases match TRBD1. This CDR3 comprises 15 residues. Germline-derived CDR1 and CDR2 are PRHDT and FYEKMQ (reference sequence). V was clipped by 2 bases and J by 2 bases; unmatched bases: 5. The CDR3 DNA sequence: TGTGCCAGCAGCTTACAGGGGGCGCTAACCTACGAGCAGTACTTC. Translating gives CASSLQGALTYEQYF.

The chain recombines TRBV5-8 with TRBJ2-2; D not certain. With 3 bases removed from V and 3 bases from J, the gap between germline ends came to 6 bases. The CDR3 totals 13 residues. Germline CDR1 reads SGHTS; CDR2 reads YDEGEE. The CDR3 spells CASSSSDTGELFF. In DNA, the CDR3 is TGTGCCAGCAGCTCGAGCGACACCGGGGAGCTGTTTTTT.